This is a list of T cell receptor beta chains from one sample in a study of cytomegalovirus exposure and HLA in healthy donors. Sequencing was performed with immunoSEQ multiplex PCR; in TCRdb, only in-frame clones are kept and a portion is missing. The sample gives roughly 180,000 clones, 77% of which show up once; approximately 1.3% is in the top ten. The sample taken for sequencing was PBMCs. These receptors came from a woman in her twenties or thirties in good health and CMV-seropositive. The CDR3 runs from the conserved cysteine through the conserved F or W. D genes are given only for firm matches. Size is omitted from some rows. Given values are once, few, many or a class for expanded clones.

d_call: TRBD1
v_call: TRBV11-3
j_call: TRBJ2-3
clone_size: few
cdr3_nt: TGTGCCAGCAGCCCAAGGGACAGCGCAGATACGCAGTATTTT
cdr3_aa: CASSPRDSADTQYF

d_call: NA
v_call: TRBV19
j_call: TRBJ1-4
clone_size: NA
cdr3_nt: TGTGCCAGTAGTATTTCGGGAATTGAAAAACTGTTTTTT
cdr3_aa: CASSISGIEKLFF

d_call: NA
v_call: TRBV28
j_call: TRBJ1-4
clone_size: NA
cdr3_nt: TGTGCCAGCAGTTATCAGTCGGAGGCAACTAATGAAAAACTGTTTTTT
cdr3_aa: CASSYQSEATNEKLFF

d_call: NA
v_call: TRBV14
j_call: TRBJ2-3
clone_size: NA
cdr3_nt: TGTGCCAGCAGCCAAGTCGGGGGGACAGGATTCACAGATACGCAGTATTTT
cdr3_aa: CASSQVGGTGFTDTQYF

d_call: TRBD2
v_call: TRBV30
j_call: TRBJ2-1
clone_size: NA
cdr3_nt: TGTGCCTGGGGGGGACTAGCGGCATCCTACAATGAGCAGTTCTTC
cdr3_aa: CAWGGLAASYNEQFF

d_call: NA
v_call: TRBV9
j_call: TRBJ2-7
clone_size: NA
cdr3_nt: TGTGCCAGCAGCGTAGCCCCCGTCTACGAGCAGTACTTC
cdr3_aa: CASSVAPVYEQYF

d_call: TRBD2
v_call: TRBV29-1
j_call: TRBJ2-7
clone_size: NA
cdr3_nt: TGCAGCGTTGAAGATGGCGGGGGTTACTACGAGCAGTACTTC
cdr3_aa: CSVEDGGGYYEQYF

d_call: TRBD1
v_call: TRBV28
j_call: TRBJ2-5
clone_size: NA
cdr3_nt: TGTGCCAGCAGTACTCCAGGGGGCGAGAAAGAGACCCAGTACTTC
cdr3_aa: CASSTPGGEKETQYF

d_call: NA
v_call: TRBV15
j_call: TRBJ2-4
clone_size: NA
cdr3_nt: TGTGCCACCAGGGCAGAAGCGATAAACATTCAGTACTTC
cdr3_aa: CATRAEAINIQYF

d_call: NA
v_call: TRBV5-5
j_call: TRBJ1-2
clone_size: NA
cdr3_nt: TGTGCCAGCAGCCCCCACGGGAACAGTTATGGCTACACCTTC
cdr3_aa: CASSPHGNSYGYTF

d_call: TRBD2
v_call: TRBV4-3
j_call: TRBJ2-2
clone_size: few
cdr3_nt: TGCGCCAGCAGCGAGGTGGGACTAGCGGGAGACACCGGGGAGCTGTTTTTT
cdr3_aa: CASSEVGLAGDTGELFF

d_call: NA
v_call: TRBV28
j_call: TRBJ2-2
clone_size: NA
cdr3_nt: TGTGCCAGCAATGTCCCTCGAGGTAACACCGGGGAGCTGTTTTTT
cdr3_aa: CASNVPRGNTGELFF

d_call: NA
v_call: TRBV5-1
j_call: TRBJ2-1
clone_size: NA
cdr3_nt: TGCGCCAGCAGCTTGCGGGACACCCCCCTCAATGAGCAGTTCTTC
cdr3_aa: CASSLRDTPLNEQFF

d_call: NA
v_call: TRBV5-4
j_call: TRBJ2-5
clone_size: once
cdr3_nt: TGTGCCAGCAGCCCCGTGGAGGAAGAGACCCAGTACTTC
cdr3_aa: CASSPVEEETQYF

d_call: NA
v_call: TRBV28
j_call: TRBJ1-2
clone_size: NA
cdr3_nt: TGTGCCAGCAGTTTATTCCCCCACGAGACAGCCCCTAACGATGGCTACACCTTC
cdr3_aa: CASSLFPHETAPNDGYTF

d_call: NA
v_call: TRBV2
j_call: TRBJ1-5
clone_size: NA
cdr3_nt: TGTGCCAGCAGCGCGGGGGGGATCAATCAGCCCCAGCATTTT
cdr3_aa: CASSAGGINQPQHF

d_call: NA
v_call: TRBV5-1
j_call: TRBJ2-7
clone_size: NA
cdr3_nt: TGCGCCAGCAGCTTTGGCCAGACAGCACACGAGCAGTACTTC
cdr3_aa: CASSFGQTAHEQYF

d_call: TRBD1
v_call: TRBV5-4
j_call: TRBJ1-3
clone_size: NA
cdr3_nt: TGTGCCAGCAGCTTGGAATGGACAGGGGGCTTCAACACCATATATTTT
cdr3_aa: CASSLEWTGGFNTIYF

d_call: TRBD1
v_call: TRBV10-3
j_call: TRBJ2-3
clone_size: NA
cdr3_nt: TGTGCCATCAGTGAGTCGACAGGGGGTGTCTCAGATACGCAGTATTTT
cdr3_aa: CAISESTGGVSDTQYF

d_call: NA
v_call: TRBV10-3
j_call: TRBJ2-6
clone_size: NA
cdr3_nt: TGTGCCACCGAACAGGGCTCTGGGGCCAACGTCCTGACTTTC
cdr3_aa: CATEQGSGANVLTF

d_call: TRBD2
v_call: TRBV30
j_call: TRBJ2-7
clone_size: NA
cdr3_nt: TGTGCCTGGAGTGGAGGCCTAGCGGGACAAGAAGAGCAGTACTTC
cdr3_aa: CAWSGGLAGQEEQYF

d_call: TRBD1
v_call: TRBV7-9
j_call: TRBJ1-4
clone_size: NA
cdr3_nt: TGTGCCAGCAGCTCTGGACAGGATAATGAAAAACTGTTTTTT
cdr3_aa: CASSSGQDNEKLFF

d_call: NA
v_call: TRBV19
j_call: TRBJ1-1
clone_size: few
cdr3_nt: TGTGCCAGTAACGAGGGTCCGAACACTGAAGCTTTCTTT
cdr3_aa: CASNEGPNTEAFF

d_call: NA
v_call: TRBV9
j_call: TRBJ1-1
clone_size: NA
cdr3_nt: TGTGCCAGCAGCGTAGGGTACTCCCGGAACACTGAAGCTTTCTTT
cdr3_aa: CASSVGYSRNTEAFF

d_call: TRBD2
v_call: TRBV6-6
j_call: TRBJ2-7
clone_size: NA
cdr3_nt: TGTGCCAGCACCGGGACTAGCCCGGCCTACGAGCAGTACTTC
cdr3_aa: CASTGTSPAYEQYF

d_call: TRBD1
v_call: TRBV28
j_call: TRBJ1-4
clone_size: NA
cdr3_nt: TGTGCCAGCAGCCCTGGGACAGCGTACCCAACTAATGAAAAACTGTTTTTT
cdr3_aa: CASSPGTAYPTNEKLFF

d_call: NA
v_call: TRBV28
j_call: TRBJ2-7
clone_size: NA
cdr3_nt: TGTGCCAGCAGTTTAGGTAGCTCCTACGAGCAGTACTTC
cdr3_aa: CASSLGSSYEQYF

d_call: NA
v_call: TRBV4-2
j_call: TRBJ1-1
clone_size: few
cdr3_nt: TGTGCCAGCAGCGAAATACCAGGGGACACTGAAGCTTTCTTT
cdr3_aa: CASSEIPGDTEAFF

d_call: NA
v_call: TRBV12-5
j_call: TRBJ1-2
clone_size: NA
cdr3_nt: TGTGCTAGTGGTTTGGCCCCCGGCGGGTACGACTATGGCTACACCTTC
cdr3_aa: CASGLAPGGYDYGYTF

d_call: TRBD1
v_call: TRBV6-6
j_call: TRBJ2-5
clone_size: NA
cdr3_nt: TGTGCCAGCAGCCGACAGGGGGCCCGACAAGAGACCCAGTACTTC
cdr3_aa: CASSRQGARQETQYF

d_call: NA
v_call: TRBV4-1
j_call: TRBJ2-7
clone_size: NA
cdr3_nt: TGCGCCAGCAGCCTAACCACCGGGACACAGTATGACTACGAGCAGTACTTC
cdr3_aa: CASSLTTGTQYDYEQYF

d_call: NA
v_call: TRBV5-8
j_call: TRBJ1-2
clone_size: once
cdr3_nt: TGTGCCAGCAGCTTTCCTGACAGACGCTATGGCTACACCTTC
cdr3_aa: CASSFPDRRYGYTF

d_call: TRBD1
v_call: TRBV4-1
j_call: TRBJ2-3
clone_size: NA
cdr3_nt: TGCGCCAGCAGCCAGAGACAGGGTACCACAGATACGCAGTATTTT
cdr3_aa: CASSQRQGTTDTQYF

d_call: NA
v_call: TRBV19
j_call: TRBJ2-7
clone_size: NA
cdr3_nt: TGTGCCAGTAGTACCCGGGTAGGCTCCTACGAGCAGTACTTC
cdr3_aa: CASSTRVGSYEQYF

d_call: NA
v_call: TRBV30
j_call: TRBJ1-5
clone_size: NA
cdr3_nt: TGTGCCTGGAGTGTAAAGGGGGGGGTTCAGCCCCAGCATTTT
cdr3_aa: CAWSVKGGVQPQHF

d_call: NA
v_call: TRBV20-1
j_call: TRBJ2-1
clone_size: NA
cdr3_nt: TGCAGTGCCGATGACTATCATGAGCAGTTCTTC
cdr3_aa: CSADDYHEQFF

d_call: TRBD1
v_call: TRBV11-3
j_call: TRBJ1-1
clone_size: NA
cdr3_nt: TGTGCCAGCAGCACCCGACAGGGGTCCACTGAAGCTTTCTTT
cdr3_aa: CASSTRQGSTEAFF

d_call: TRBD1
v_call: TRBV28
j_call: TRBJ2-1
clone_size: NA
cdr3_nt: TGTGCCAGCAGTTCCCGCCGGACAGGGGTTTTTGGTGAGCAGTTCTTC
cdr3_aa: CASSSRRTGVFGEQFF

d_call: TRBD2
v_call: TRBV10-3
j_call: TRBJ2-7
clone_size: NA
cdr3_nt: TGTGCCATCAGTGAGTCGAGTACTAGCGGGTCCTACGAGCAGTACTTC
cdr3_aa: CAISESSTSGSYEQYF

d_call: NA
v_call: TRBV15
j_call: TRBJ2-1
clone_size: NA
cdr3_nt: TGTGCCACCACCGGGAAGCCCTCCTACAATGAGCAGTTCTTC
cdr3_aa: CATTGKPSYNEQFF

d_call: TRBD2
v_call: TRBV6-5
j_call: TRBJ2-7
clone_size: NA
cdr3_nt: TGTGCCAGCAGTTATATTACCGGGGGGACCTCCTACGAGCAGTACTTC
cdr3_aa: CASSYITGGTSYEQYF

d_call: TRBD2
v_call: TRBV27
j_call: TRBJ2-1
clone_size: NA
cdr3_nt: TGTGCCAGCTTCAACTTAGCGGGAGGGCATATGGGTGAGCAGTTCTTC
cdr3_aa: CASFNLAGGHMGEQFF

d_call: TRBD1
v_call: TRBV5-1
j_call: TRBJ1-5
clone_size: NA
cdr3_nt: TGCGCCAGCAGCCCTGGGACAGACGACCAGCCCCAGCATTTT
cdr3_aa: CASSPGTDDQPQHF